Below are 12 T cell receptor beta chains sequenced from a single sample in a study of CD8+ T cells in alopecia areata. Once RNA had been extracted, it was reverse transcribed into cDNA to act as the sequencing template. Libraries were prepared by immunoSEQ multiplex PCR; TCRdb keeps only in-frame clonotypes and omits some of them. The data show 110,000 to 150,000 clones, with approximately 60% seen just once and around 34% held by the top ten. Sequenced sample: CD8+ T cells sorted from blood. These TCRs come from a human donor in good health.

The chain recombines TRBV5-6 with TRBJ2-3; 12 bases are shared with TRBD2. The J segment lost 3 bases and the V segment lost 4 bases, leaving 3 bases of the junction unmatched. The length of the CDR3 is 15 residues. The germline CDR1 and CDR2 sequences are SGHDT and YYEEEE. Written as DNA, the CDR3 is TGTGCCAGCAGCCGACTAGCGGGAGCAACAGATACGCAGTATTTT. Amino acid sequence: CASSRLAGATDTQYF.

This clone was recorded a few times. The chain combines TRBV21-1 with TRBJ2-4. TRBV21-1 is an annotated pseudogene. The CDR3 totals 15 residues. The CDR3 sequence: CASSSLTLAKNIQYF. CDR3 DNA sequence: TGTGCCAGCAGCAGCCTTACCTTAGCCAAAAACATTCAGTACTTC.

A single count supports this clone. This chain joins TRBV27 and TRBJ2-4; 10 bases match TRBD1. Losses at the gene ends were 5 bases for V and 0 bases for J; bases not matched to a gene: 7. CDR1 and CDR2 (germline): MNHEY, SMNVEV (reference sequence). The CDR3 totals 17 residues. The CDR3: CASSPGTGVLAKNIQYF. DNA of the CDR3: TGTGCCAGCAGTCCCGGGACAGGGGTCCTAGCCAAAAACATTCAGTACTTC.

CDR3 region: CSVEEVREGNYEQYF. Written as DNA, the CDR3 is TGCAGCGTTGAAGAGGTGCGGGAGGGCAACTACGAGCAGTACTTC. The rearrangement joins TRBV29-1 to TRBJ2-7; TRBD2 aligns across 9 bases. This CDR3 is built from 15 residues. In germline, CDR1 is SQVTM, CDR2 ANQGSEA. The V and J ends lost 0 bases and 3 bases, in that order; junction bases with no gene match: 6.

V usage is TRBV9 and J usage is TRBJ1-5; D remains unclear. The V end was cut by 0 bases, the J end by 0 bases, with 7 bases between. This CDR3 is built from 15 residues. Germline-derived CDR1 and CDR2 are SGDLS and YYNGEE. CDR3 residues: CASSVGPNSNQPQHF. CDR3 coding DNA: TGTGCCAGCAGCGTAGGGCCGAATAGCAATCAGCCCCAGCATTTT.

This rearrangement joins TRBV18 to TRBJ2-5; D is ambiguous. CDR1 is KGHSH, CDR2 LQKENI, per germline. The CDR3 is made up of 12 amino acids. V was shortened by 4 bases and J by 7 bases, with 10 bases between the two germline ends. In nucleotides, the CDR3 is TGTGCCAGCTCACGACATTGGGGGACCCAGTACTTC. It is translated as CASSRHWGTQYF.

The chain uses TRBV13 and TRBJ2-3; 13 nucleotides match TRBD2. The J segment lost 0 bases and the V segment lost 4 bases, leaving 10 bases of the junction unmatched. Germline V gives CDR1 PRHDT, CDR2 FYEKMQ (reference sequence). The CDR3 spans 19 residues. The CDR3: CASSSGLAGAHGSTDTQYF. In nucleotides, the CDR3 is TGTGCCAGCAGCTCCGGACTAGCGGGAGCCCATGGGAGCACAGATACGCAGTATTTT.

The chain recombines TRBV5-6 with TRBJ2-5, with no clear D. Trimming shortened V by 3 bases and J by 4 bases, and 16 bases separated the two germline ends. The CDR3 runs 15 residues. The germline CDR1 and CDR2 sequences are SGHDT and YYEEEE. This CDR3 is CASSSDGFWGETQYF. The CDR3 region has the DNA TGTGCCAGCAGCTCGGACGGATTTTGGGGAGAGACCCAGTACTTC.

The V call is TRBV28, the J call TRBJ2-7; 8 nucleotides align to TRBD1. CDR1 and CDR2 from the germline V gene are MDHEN and SYDVKM. Unmatched junction bases numbered 6, after V lost 6 bases and J lost 5 bases. The CDR3 runs to 13 residues. CDR3 nucleotides: TGTGCCAGCAGAACAGGGGGTTACCACGAGCAGTACTTC. Amino acid sequence: CASRTGGYHEQYF.

The rearrangement uses TRBV29-1 and TRBJ2-7; TRBD1 aligns across 7 bases. This CDR3 is built from 12 residues. CDR1 is SQVTM, CDR2 ANQGSEA, per germline. The V and J ends lost 7 bases and 2 bases, in that order; junction bases with no gene match: 5. For the CDR3, the DNA is TGCAGCGCCTCGACAGGGACCTACGAGCAGTACTTC. It codes for CSASTGTYEQYF.

This clone was recorded a few times. In the same sample, other DNA sequences code for this CDR3. The chain is built from TRBV29-1 and TRBJ2-7, with 7 bases matching TRBD2. Per the germline V gene, CDR1 is SQVTM and CDR2 is ANQGSEA. This CDR3 has 13 amino acids. The ends lost 4 bases at V and 2 bases at J; junction bases unmatched: 5. The CDR3 loop is CSVGASGPYEQYF. The CDR3 coding sequence is TGCAGCGTTGGGGCTAGCGGACCCTACGAGCAGTACTTC.

This clone has more than one count but fewer than ten. The chain employs TRBV29-1 and TRBJ2-1; D is unresolved. Trimming removed 3 bases from V and 2 bases from J, with 5 bases in between. CDR3 length: 12 residues. Germline CDR1 is SQVTM and CDR2 is ANQGSEA. CDR3 in DNA: TGCAGCGTTGATTCCCCCTACAATGAGCAGTTCTTC. This codes for CSVDSPYNEQFF.